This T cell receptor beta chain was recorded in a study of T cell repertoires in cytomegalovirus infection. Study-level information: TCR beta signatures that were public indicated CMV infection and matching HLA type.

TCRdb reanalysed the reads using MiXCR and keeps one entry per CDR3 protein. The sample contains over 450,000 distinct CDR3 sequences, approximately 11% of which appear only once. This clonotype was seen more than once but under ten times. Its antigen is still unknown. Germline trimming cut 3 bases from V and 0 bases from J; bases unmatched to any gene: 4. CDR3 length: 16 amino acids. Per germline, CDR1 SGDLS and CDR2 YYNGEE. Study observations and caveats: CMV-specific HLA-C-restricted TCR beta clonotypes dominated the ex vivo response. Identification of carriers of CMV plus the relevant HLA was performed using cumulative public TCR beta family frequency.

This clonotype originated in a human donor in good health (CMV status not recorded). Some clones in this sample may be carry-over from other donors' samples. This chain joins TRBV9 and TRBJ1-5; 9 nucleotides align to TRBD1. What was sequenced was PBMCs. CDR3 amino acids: CASSEGQGDSNQPQHF. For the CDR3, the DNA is TGTGCCAGCAGCGAGGGACAGGGCGATAGCAATCAGCCCCAGCATTTT.